This entry lists 27 T cell receptor beta chains sequenced from one sample in a study of OX40 agonist ivuxolimab in advanced cancers. The table came from immunoSEQ multiplex PCR; TCRdb's copy has only in-frame clones and leaves some out. The sample consists of tens of thousands of clones, 83% of them appearing once. This specimen was CD4+ or CD8+ T cells sorted from blood, taken in a trial of the OX40 agonist ivuxolimab. Source of these receptors: an adult with an advanced solid tumor such as melanoma, head and neck, liver or kidney cancer.

The table lists this clone with a few counts. V is TRBV27 and J is TRBJ2-1; 12 nucleotides align to TRBD2. CDR1 MNHEY and CDR2 SMNVEV come from the germline V gene (reference sequence). V lost 9 bases to trimming and J lost 9 bases; unmatched junction nucleotides: 6. CDR3 length: 13 amino acids. The CDR3 loop is CASATSGSPEQFF. The CDR3, as DNA: TGTGCCAGTGCGACTAGCGGGAGCCCTGAGCAGTTCTTC.

Here the CDR3 DNA reads TGTGCCAGCAGCTTAGGTTTACGGGCTCCCCGGGGGGATGAGCAGTTCTTC. This encodes CASSLGLRAPRGDEQFF. The V gene is TRBV11-2, the J gene TRBJ2-1; 7 positions match TRBD2. V shed 1 base and J 8 bases; nucleotides not matched to a gene: 14. This CDR3 region has 17 residues. From germline, CDR1 is SGHAT and CDR2 FQNNGV.

This chain connects TRBV2 to TRBJ2-3, with TRBD1 matching over 10 bases. The V gene's germline CDR1 is SNHLY and CDR2 FYNNEI. The CDR3 is made up of 13 amino acids. V gave up 11 bases and J gave up 4 bases; unmatched junction bases: 6. CDR3 in amino acids: CALTGGASDTQYF. In DNA form, the CDR3 reads TGTGCCTTGACAGGGGGCGCGTCAGATACGCAGTATTTT.

The chain is built from TRBV9 and TRBJ1-1; D is uncertain. The CDR3 is 14 amino acids. From germline, CDR1 is SGDLS and CDR2 YYNGEE. The V end lost 1 base, the J end lost 1 base, and 8 bases lay between the germline ends. CDR3 DNA: TGTGCCAGCAGCGTAAGGACGGAGAACACTGAAGCTTTCTTT. Its protein product is CASSVRTENTEAFF.

In this sample, this clone turned up once. The gene calls are TRBV6-1 and TRBJ1-1; 7 bases are shared with TRBD1. Germline CDR1 and CDR2: MNHNS and SASEGT. J gave up 1 base and V 3 bases, and 2 bases lay outside the gene matches. The CDR3 consists of 14 residues. CDR3 loop: CASSEGQTNTEAFF. CDR3 sequence (DNA): TGTGCCAGCAGTGAGGGACAGACGAACACTGAAGCTTTCTTT.

The gene calls are TRBV25-1 and TRBJ1-4, with D tentatively TRBD1 (6 bases). The CDR3 is made up of 12 amino acids. The V and J ends lost 3 bases and 10 bases respectively, with 9 bases between them. Germline assignment: CDR1 MGHDK and CDR2 SYGVNS. In DNA form, the CDR3 reads TGTGCCAGCAGTGACAGGGGAGGAAAACTGTTTTTT. It is translated as CASSDRGGKLFF.

This CDR3 is CSARTGTNTEAFF. In DNA, the CDR3 is TGCAGCGCCCGGACAGGGACGAACACTGAAGCTTTCTTT. J is TRBJ1-1 and V is TRBV29-1; 8 bases agree with TRBD1. CDR3 length: 13 amino acids. The V and J ends lost 7 bases and 1 base, in that order; junction bases with no gene match: 5. Germline-derived CDR1 and CDR2 are SQVTM and ANQGSEA.

The J gene is TRBJ1-3, the V gene TRBV28; 7 positions match TRBD1. The ends lost 2 bases at V and 0 bases at J; junction bases unmatched: 4. This CDR3 region has 16 residues. From germline, CDR1 is MDHEN and CDR2 SYDVKM. The CDR3 region has the DNA TGTGCCAGCAGTTTACCGGGACAGAGCTCTGGAAACACCATATATTTT. Protein sequence: CASSLPGQSSGNTIYF.

V is TRBV5-1 and J is TRBJ2-5, with D hard to call. The V gene lost 1 base and the J gene lost 0 bases, with 7 bases spanning the gap. CDR3 size: 14 residues. Germline CDR1 and CDR2: SGHRS and YFSETQ. CDR3 amino acids: CASSLRWNQETQYF. The DNA for the CDR3 is TGCGCCAGCAGCTTGAGATGGAACCAAGAGACCCAGTACTTC.

The chain uses TRBV9 and TRBJ2-7; no reliable D call. CDR1 is SGDLS and CDR2 is YYNGEE in the germline V gene. The CDR3 contains 13 residues. Trimming pared 0 bases from V and 6 bases from J, leaving 10 bases between. The CDR3 loop reads CASSVGIEPEQYF. CDR3 nucleotides: TGTGCCAGCAGCGTAGGGATAGAGCCCGAGCAGTACTTC.

The chain has TRBV4-2 and TRBJ1-2, with D unclear. This CDR3 region has 15 residues. Per germline, CDR1 LGHNA and CDR2 YNFKEQ. V was trimmed by 2 bases and J by 4 bases, leaving 14 bases between them. DNA for the CDR3: TGTGCCAGCAGCCAATTGTTCGAGCAGCCCTATGGCTACACCTTC. Encoded protein: CASSQLFEQPYGYTF.

The table lists this clone with a few counts. The chain combines TRBV5-1 with TRBJ2-5; the match to TRBD2 covers 11 bases. The junction had 6 bases not matched to a gene; V was cut back by 4 bases and J by 4 bases. Germline lookup yields CDR1 SGHRS and CDR2 YFSETQ. This CDR3 is built from 15 residues. CDR3 nucleotide sequence: TGCGCCAGCAGCATTAGCGGGGGGGCCGGAGAGACCCAGTACTTC. It encodes CASSISGGAGETQYF.

This clone was counted between two and nine times. The chain employs TRBV2 and TRBJ1-5, with D maybe TRBD1 (6 bases). From germline, CDR1 is SNHLY and CDR2 FYNNEI. V lost 6 bases and J lost 2, with 14 bases in between. This CDR3 has 15 amino acids. The DNA for the CDR3 is TGTGCCAGCAGCATAACAGGGTTGGGCAATCAGCCCCAGCATTTT. Translation gives CASSITGLGNQPQHF.

In this sample, this clone turned up a few times. The rearrangement uses TRBV20-1 and TRBJ2-3, with a tentative D call TRBD2 (7 bases). The CDR3 runs 11 residues. Trimming took off 6 bases at V and 5 bases at J, with 9 bases between the two ends. Germline CDR1 and CDR2: DFQATT and SNEGSKA (reference sequence). The CDR3: CSAGGGDTQYF. CDR3 nucleotide sequence: TGCAGTGCGGGAGGGGGAGATACGCAGTATTTT.

The chain is built from TRBV19 and TRBJ2-1; 9 nucleotides align to TRBD2. The V and J ends lost 7 bases and 8 bases, in that order; junction bases with no gene match: 12. The CDR3 has 15 amino acids. Per the germline V gene, CDR1 is LNHDA and CDR2 is SQIVND (reference sequence). The CDR3 region is CASTVSAGGFDEQFF. CDR3 sequence (DNA): TGTGCCAGTACCGTTTCGGCGGGAGGGTTCGATGAGCAGTTCTTC.

The chain has TRBV4-2 and TRBJ1-2; D is uncertain. The germline V gene has CDR1 LGHNA and CDR2 YNFKEQ. The CDR3 loop spans 16 amino acids. Trimming stripped 5 bases from V and 1 base from J, with 17 bases between. In DNA form, the CDR3 reads TGTGCCAGCAGCACCCCCCGGGAAATCCTTAACTATGGCTACACCTTC. It codes for CASSTPREILNYGYTF.

This sequence joins TRBV5-1 and TRBJ2-7; D is unresolved. V gave up 0 bases and J gave up 3 bases, with 7 bases separating them. Germline assignment: CDR1 SGHRS and CDR2 YFSETQ. CDR3 size: 13 residues. CDR3 coding DNA: TGCGCCAGCAGCTTGGCCACTGACTACGAGCAGTACTTC. Its translation: CASSLATDYEQYF.

The genes are TRBV9 and TRBJ1-2, with 7 bases lining up with TRBD1. Trimming took 3 bases from V and 4 from J; bases not matched to a gene: 6. The CDR3 length is 14 residues. Germline assignment: CDR1 SGDLS and CDR2 YYNGEE. For the CDR3, the DNA is TGTGCCAGCAGCGAGGGTCGACAGGGCTATGGCTACACCTTC. Its protein is CASSEGRQGYGYTF.

This sequence joins TRBV19 and TRBJ2-4; 9 bases map to TRBD1. J was trimmed by 8 bases and V by 3 bases; bases with no gene match: 8. This CDR3 is built from 15 residues. Germline values: CDR1 LNHDA, CDR2 SQIVND (reference sequence). The CDR3 region has the DNA TGTGCCAGTAGTATGGGGGACAGGGTTCATTACATTCAGTACTTC. Its translation is CASSMGDRVHYIQYF.

In its sample, this clone was seen once. The rearrangement joins TRBV9 to TRBJ2-3, with no clear D. The CDR3 sequence is 12 residues long. Trimming took 0 bases from V and 8 from J, leaving 7 bases between them. The germline V gene has CDR1 SGDLS and CDR2 YYNGEE. This chain's CDR3 is CASSVDSRTQYF. The CDR3 DNA sequence: TGTGCCAGCAGCGTAGATAGTCGTACGCAGTATTTT.

The chain combines TRBV7-6 with TRBJ2-3; 11 positions match TRBD1. Losses at the gene ends were 4 bases for V and 5 bases for J; bases not matched to a gene: 8. Germline V gene sequence: CDR1 SGHVS, CDR2 FNYEAQ. This CDR3 comprises 16 residues. DNA for the CDR3: TGTGCCAGCAGCTCCCCCGGGACAGGGGGAGAAGATACGCAGTATTTT. This codes for CASSSPGTGGEDTQYF.

The chain couples TRBV5-5 to TRBJ2-2; D remains ambiguous. Germline CDR1 reads SGHKS; CDR2 reads YYEKEE (reference sequence). This CDR3 is built from 14 residues. Trimming took off 4 bases at V and 7 bases at J, with 14 bases between the two ends. The CDR3 nucleotides read TGTGCCAGCAGCGTCGCCTTTGGGATCGGGGAGCTGTTTTTT. Protein: CASSVAFGIGELFF.

This clone appeared once. The chain recombines TRBV20-1 with TRBJ2-7; TRBD1 matches at 7 bases. CDR1 is DFQATT and CDR2 is SNEGSKA in the germline V gene (reference sequence). The CDR3 runs 11 residues. CDR3 protein: CSIQGAYEQYF. For the CDR3, the DNA is TGCAGCATCCAGGGGGCCTACGAGCAGTACTTC.

The chain joins TRBV6-4 to TRBJ1-1, with D possibly being TRBD1 (6 bases). The CDR3 length is 14 residues. Looked up from germline, CDR1 is MRHNA and CDR2 is SNTAGT. The ends were cut back, 6 bases at V and 11 bases at J, with 22 bases in the middle. Here the CDR3 DNA reads TGTGCCAGCAGGCCAGGGGCCGCCTCACCGGTGGCTTTCTTT. This translates into CASRPGAASPVAFF.

This clone occurred a few times. This rearrangement joins TRBV4-1 to TRBJ2-7; D is possibly TRBD1 (6 bases). The V end was cut by 6 bases, the J end by 5 bases, with 11 bases between. CDR1 and CDR2 from the germline V gene are MGHRA and YSYEKL. The CDR3 sequence is 12 residues long. The CDR3 DNA sequence: TGCGCCAGCAGGGACAGCCTTAACGAGCAGTACTTC. This encodes CASRDSLNEQYF.

This chain uses TRBV7-9 with TRBJ2-1; D perhaps matches TRBD1 (5 bases). The CDR3 is 14 residues long. CDR1 is SEHNR, CDR2 FQNEAQ, per germline (reference sequence). V was cut by 5 bases and J by 6 bases, with 14 bases left in between. The CDR3: CASSPPNGANEQFF. DNA for the CDR3: TGTGCCAGCAGCCCCCCGAATGGGGCCAATGAGCAGTTCTTC.

The chain has TRBV2 and TRBJ2-3, with D uncertain. The CDR3 is made up of 15 amino acids. V lost 6 bases and J 6 bases, leaving 19 bases between the germline ends. Germline values: CDR1 SNHLY, CDR2 FYNNEI. CDR3 in DNA: TGTGCCAGCAGGCCCGACAACTCGTACGGCGATACGCAGTATTTT. It is translated as CASRPDNSYGDTQYF.